This T cell receptor (beta chain) emerged from a study of shared clonotypes between healthy human individuals. Whole-study findings and limits: Non-shared clonotypes showed lower generation probabilities than clonotypes common to all four donors.

Of note for this clone: Its antigen is unidentified.

Per germline, CDR1 LNHDA and CDR2 SQIVND (reference sequence). The V segment lost 8 bases and the J segment 6 bases; nucleotides outside the gene matches: 3. The CDR3 covers 12 residues. Naive CD8 cells lacked CD45RO and underwent positive selection for CCR7, leaving out terminally differentiated effector memory CD45RA+ cells. Generated by immunoSEQ multiplex PCR, the TCRdb table keeps only in-frame clones and is missing some. Among 1.5 million to 2.5 million clones listed, about 95% were seen once. This clonotype was obtained from a man between 18 and 35 years old in good health. This chain links TRBV19 with TRBJ2-2; TRBD1 matches 7 bases. Sample: naive CD8+ T cells sorted from blood. CDR3 sequence: CASYRGAGELFF. CDR3 bases: TGTGCCAGTTACAGGGGTGCCGGGGAGCTGTTTTTT.